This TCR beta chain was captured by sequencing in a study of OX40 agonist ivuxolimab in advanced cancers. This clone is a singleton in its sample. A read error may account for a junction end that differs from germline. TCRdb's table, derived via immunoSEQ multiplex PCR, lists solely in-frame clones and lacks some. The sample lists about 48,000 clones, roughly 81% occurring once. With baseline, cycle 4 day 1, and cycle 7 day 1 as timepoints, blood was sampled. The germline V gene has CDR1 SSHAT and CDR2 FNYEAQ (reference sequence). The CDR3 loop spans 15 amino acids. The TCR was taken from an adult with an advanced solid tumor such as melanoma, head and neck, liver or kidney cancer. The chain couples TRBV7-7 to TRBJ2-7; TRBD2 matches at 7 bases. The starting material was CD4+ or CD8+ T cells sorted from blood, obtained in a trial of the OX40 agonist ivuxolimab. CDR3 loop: CASSLAVGGSYEQYF. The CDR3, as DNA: TGTGCTAGCAGCTTAGCGGTGGGGGGGAGCTACGAGCAGTACTTC.